This TCR beta chain appears in the sequencing data of a study of neurological immune-mediated disorders. General study results and limits: There were no CDR3 amino acid sequences shared by expanded clones across subjects, a result suggesting private repertoires in all groups.

CDR3 length equals 15 residues. Time point given: longitudinal time-point 2. In its sample, this clonotype was seen many times. What it recognizes is unknown. A junction end diverges from the germline sequence, so it may reflect a read error. The team produced cDNA through 5'RACE using 10-nucleotide random UMIs. Using its own MiXCR run on the 5' RACE reads, TCRdb lists one record per CDR3 protein. The table includes over 75,000 distinct CDR3 sequences, 5% to 6% detected once. The chain is built from TRBV12-3 or TRBV12-4 and TRBJ2-1, with a weak D call TRBD1 (6 bases). The receptor was isolated from a woman aged 55-69 years with multiple sclerosis. Sample: PBMCs. The CDR3 region is CASSLWQGSSNEQFF. CDR3 in DNA: TGTGCCAGCAGTTTATGGCAGGGGTCCTCCAATGAGCAGTTCTTC.